This entry lists 26 T cell receptor beta chains sequenced from one sample in a study of cytomegalovirus exposure and HLA in healthy donors (dated by TCRdb to about 2017). Libraries were built with the immunoSEQ multiplex PCR assay. Imported from immuneACCESS, the table was reduced by TCRdb to in-frame sequences with V and J called. These copies leave out some clones; in studies compared against another copy, an unresolved V gene accounts for under half, and the cause of the remainder is not known. The sample table lists around 150,000 clones, almost 85% of them with a count of one. The ten largest clones capture less than 35% of the sample. Specimen: PBMCs. The receptors derive from a young man in good health and CMV-seropositive.

The rearrangement links TRBV27 to TRBJ2-5; 8 nucleotides agree with TRBD2. The V gene end was trimmed by 6 bases and the J gene end by 7 bases; junction bases not matched to a gene: 7. CDR1 is MNHEY and CDR2 is SMNVEV in the germline V gene (reference sequence). The CDR3 sequence is 13 residues long. CDR3 bases: TGTGCCAGCAGATTGGGACTAGTCGGGACCCAGTACTTC. Encoded protein: CASRLGLVGTQYF.

V gene TRBV6-6 combines with J gene TRBJ1-5; 7 bases align to TRBD1. The V gene's germline CDR1 is MNHNY and CDR2 SVGAGI (reference sequence). V gave up 2 bases and J gave up 8 bases; unmatched junction bases: 6. The CDR3 is 14 amino acids. The DNA of the CDR3 is TGTGCCAGCAGTTACGGCAGGGGGAATGAGCCCCAGCATTTT. Translating it yields CASSYGRGNEPQHF.

The CDR3 region has the DNA TGTGCCAGCAGCGTAGATGAACTTAACTATGGCTACACCTTC. This codes for CASSVDELNYGYTF. The chain is built from TRBV9 and TRBJ1-2, with D hard to call. Germline lookup yields CDR1 SGDLS and CDR2 YYNGEE. The V end was cut by 0 bases, the J end by 1 base, with 7 bases between. The CDR3 is 14 amino acids.

The gene calls are TRBV11-2 and TRBJ2-2; TRBD2 matches 10 bases. The ends lost 2 bases at V and 2 bases at J; junction bases unmatched: 2. CDR1 is SGHAT, CDR2 FQNNGV, per germline. The CDR3 is 16 amino acids. The CDR3 here is CASSLLAGGNTGELFF. The CDR3, as DNA: TGTGCCAGCAGCTTATTAGCGGGAGGCAACACCGGGGAGCTGTTTTTT.

The genes are TRBV9 and TRBJ2-7; the D gene is possibly TRBD2 (6 bases). The CDR3 has 15 amino acids. Germline-derived CDR1 and CDR2 are SGDLS and YYNGEE. V dropped 3 bases and J dropped 3 bases, with 16 bases sitting between them. CDR3 sequence reads: CASSGGSGAVYEQYF. CDR3 DNA sequence: TGTGCCAGCAGCGGAGGATCGGGAGCTGTCTACGAGCAGTACTTC.

V is TRBV5-1 and J is TRBJ1-1, with TRBD1 identical over 7 bases. CDR3 length: 16 residues. Germline V gene sequence: CDR1 SGHRS, CDR2 YFSETQ. With V trimmed by 0 bases and J by 7 bases, 12 bases remained unmatched. The CDR3 spells CASSLVEGAGTSEAFF. The CDR3 DNA is TGCGCCAGCAGCTTGGTAGAGGGGGCAGGGACTAGTGAAGCTTTCTTT.

This chain joins TRBV5-6 and TRBJ1-1; 7 bases match TRBD1. The V gene end was trimmed by 3 bases and the J gene end by 0 bases; junction bases not matched to a gene: 5. This CDR3 has 15 residues. Germline V lookup: CDR1 SGHDT, CDR2 YYEEEE. Here the CDR3 reads CASSWWTGMNTEAFF. CDR3 coding DNA: TGTGCCAGCAGCTGGTGGACAGGCATGAACACTGAAGCTTTCTTT.

V is TRBV6-1 and J is TRBJ1-1; a weak D match, TRBD1 (5 bases). CDR3 length: 18 residues. The V gene's germline CDR1 is MNHNS and CDR2 SASEGT. The V gene lost 4 bases and the J gene lost 0 bases, with 21 bases spanning the gap. The CDR3 region has the DNA TGTGCCAGCAGTGCCAAACGGGCCATTGGGGGGTTGAACACTGAAGCTTTCTTT. It specifies CASSAKRAIGGLNTEAFF.

The V gene is TRBV5-1, the J gene TRBJ1-3; TRBD1 is a possible D gene (6 bases). Germline assignment: CDR1 SGHRS and CDR2 YFSETQ. The CDR3 spans 16 residues. V lost 6 bases, J lost 0 bases, and 16 bases lay in between. CDR3 sequence: CASKPGAYLSGNTIYF. CDR3 DNA: TGCGCCAGCAAACCAGGGGCTTATCTCTCTGGAAACACCATATATTTT.

The chain carries TRBV15 and TRBJ1-2; D gene unclear. Germline V gene lookup returns CDR1 LNHNV and CDR2 YYDKDF (reference sequence). Trimming pared 0 bases from V and 6 bases from J, leaving 14 bases between. The CDR3 covers 15 residues. In DNA form, the CDR3 reads TGTGCCACCAGCAGAGAGGGCCGACGCGTTGATGGCTACACCTTC. This translates into CATSREGRRVDGYTF.

This rearrangement joins TRBV18 to TRBJ2-1; 8 bases line up with TRBD1. V trimming: 6 bases; J trimming: 6 bases; junction bases outside the gene matches: 7. Germline loops: CDR1 KGHSH, CDR2 LQKENI. The CDR3 has 14 amino acids. This CDR3 reads CASSPNTGGNEQFF. In DNA form, the CDR3 reads TGTGCCAGCTCCCCTAATACAGGGGGCAATGAGCAGTTCTTC.

The V call is TRBV11-3, the J call TRBJ2-1; 9 bases are a match to TRBD2. Trimming at V came to 0 bases and at J to 8 bases, leaving 8 bases not matched to a gene. This CDR3 contains 16 residues. Germline lookup yields CDR1 SGHNT and CDR2 YENEEA. DNA of the CDR3: TGTGCCAGCAGCTTAGATCTTGGCGGGGGGGCTGATGAGCAGTTCTTC. Protein sequence: CASSLDLGGGADEQFF.

The chain recombines TRBV10-3 with TRBJ2-4; 13 positions agree with TRBD2. The length of the CDR3 is 16 residues. The ends lost 4 bases at V and 7 bases at J; junction bases unmatched: 7. Germline assignment: CDR1 ENHRY and CDR2 SYGVKD. Here the CDR3 DNA reads TGTGCCATCAGTGGCGGACTAGCGGGGGAGGGCAACATTCAGTACTTC. Translating gives CAISGGLAGEGNIQYF.

The rearrangement uses TRBV10-3 and TRBJ2-1; possibly TRBD1 for D (6 bases). Germline V gene lookup returns CDR1 ENHRY and CDR2 SYGVKD. This CDR3 is built from 13 residues. V lost 6 bases and J lost 9, with 15 bases in between. CDR3 DNA: TGTGCCATCAGCCGGGACATAGGACCTGAGCAGTTCTTC. Protein sequence: CAISRDIGPEQFF.

The CDR3, as DNA: TGTGCCAGCAGTTCCTCTCTCCCTGGGACAAGAAATGAGCAGTACTTC. Its translation is CASSSSLPGTRNEQYF. The chain links TRBV6-5 to TRBJ2-7, with D possibly matching TRBD1 (6 bases). The CDR3 is made up of 16 amino acids. Trimming cost V 4 bases and J 7 bases, with 23 bases left between them. Germline lookup yields CDR1 MNHEY and CDR2 SVGAGI.

The chain combines TRBV6-1 with TRBJ2-5; TRBD2 aligns across 12 bases. J gave up 4 bases and V 4 bases, and 7 bases lay outside the gene matches. This CDR3 region has 16 residues. Germline V lookup: CDR1 MNHNS, CDR2 SASEGT. Here the CDR3 reads CASSGDLAGGAETQYF. CDR3 coding DNA: TGTGCCAGCAGTGGGGATCTAGCGGGGGGGGCAGAGACCCAGTACTTC.

Only one count was recorded for this clone. The rearrangement uses TRBV6-5 and TRBJ2-1; TRBD1 matches 9 bases. The CDR3 sequence is 13 residues long. CDR1 and CDR2 (germline): MNHEY, SVGAGI. J was trimmed by 7 bases and V by 6 bases; bases with no gene match: 4. CDR3 nucleotides: TGTGCCAGCAGAGGGACAGGGAAAAATGAGCAGTTCTTC. This sequence encodes CASRGTGKNEQFF.

The V gene is TRBV10-2, the J gene TRBJ2-5, with D tentatively TRBD2 (6 bases). CDR1 and CDR2 (germline): WSHSY, SAAADI. V lost 8 bases to trimming and J lost 2 bases, with 12 bases between them. This CDR3 comprises 13 residues. As DNA, the CDR3 is TGCGCCAGCGGGGGACTTCCACAAGAGACCCAGTACTTC. It encodes CASGGLPQETQYF.

This clone was counted between two and nine times. The chain employs TRBV19 and TRBJ2-2; a weak D match, TRBD1 (5 bases). V was clipped by 2 bases and J by 4 bases, with 8 bases between them. Germline CDR1 LNHDA, CDR2 SQIVND (reference sequence). The CDR3 length is 14 residues. In nucleotides, the CDR3 is TGTGCCAGTAGTATACAGGGTCCCACCGGGGAGCTGTTTTTT. As protein: CASSIQGPTGELFF.

The chain links TRBV9 to TRBJ1-2, with a possible D match to TRBD1 (6 bases). The CDR3 is made up of 15 amino acids. V lost 3 bases and J lost 2, with 14 bases in between. Per the germline V gene, CDR1 is SGDLS and CDR2 is YYNGEE. In nucleotides, the CDR3 is TGTGCCAGCAGCGGGGGGGGGCGGAAGAACTATGGCTACACCTTC. This codes for CASSGGGRKNYGYTF.

The rearrangement joins TRBV7-6 to TRBJ2-5; TRBD2 matches at 9 bases. The CDR3 is 15 residues long. With 1 base clipped from V and 5 bases from J, the junction kept 5 bases outside the gene matches. Germline V gene lookup returns CDR1 SGHVS and CDR2 FNYEAQ. The CDR3 DNA is TGTGCCAGCAGCTTAGGGGTAGCGGGAGATGAGACCCAGTACTTC. As protein: CASSLGVAGDETQYF. The complete variable domain, with remaining parts taken from reference TRBV7-6 and TRBJ2-5, reads GAGVSQSPRYKVTKRGQDVALRCDPISGHVSLYWYRQALGQGPEFLTYFNYEAQQDKSGLPNDRFSAERPEGSISTLTIQRTEQRDSAMYRCASSLGVAGDETQYFGPGTRLLVL.

This sequence joins TRBV7-9 and TRBJ1-2; 8 bases are a match to TRBD1. Germline V gives CDR1 SEHNR, CDR2 FQNEAQ (reference sequence). V gave up 5 bases and J gave up 6 bases; unmatched junction bases: 5. CDR3 size: 13 residues. This CDR3 reads CASSPTGVNGYTF. In DNA, the CDR3 is TGTGCCAGCAGCCCGACAGGGGTAAATGGCTACACCTTC.

The J gene is TRBJ2-3, the V gene TRBV5-4, with 11 bases lining up with TRBD2. The CDR3 is made up of 16 amino acids. Germline V gene lookup returns CDR1 SGHNT and CDR2 YYREEE (reference sequence). V lost 2 bases and J lost 3; bases outside the gene matches: 5. In DNA form, the CDR3 reads TGTGCCAGCAGCTTCCCGGGACTAGCGGTGACAGATACGCAGTATTTT. This codes for CASSFPGLAVTDTQYF.

The J gene is TRBJ1-1, the V gene TRBV29-1; 7 positions match TRBD1. The trim removed 7 bases at V and 5 bases at J, leaving 4 bases unmatched. This CDR3 spans 11 amino acids. CDR1 and CDR2 from the germline V gene are SQVTM and ANQGSEA. The CDR3 sequence is CSDSQGTEAFF. In DNA form, the CDR3 reads TGCAGCGATTCACAGGGGACTGAAGCTTTCTTT.

V usage is TRBV5-1 and J usage is TRBJ1-1; the D gene is possibly TRBD1 (6 bases). This CDR3 is built from 15 residues. The V end lost 3 bases, the J end lost 0 bases, and 12 bases lay between the germline ends. CDR1 and CDR2 from the germline V gene are SGHRS and YFSETQ. The chain's CDR3 is CASSSLQGMNTEAFF. The CDR3 DNA reads TGCGCCAGCAGCTCCCTACAGGGAATGAACACTGAAGCTTTCTTT.

The chain carries TRBV5-1 and TRBJ1-4, with 8 positions matching TRBD1. Germline trimming cut 4 bases from V and 7 bases from J; bases unmatched to any gene: 9. Germline V gives CDR1 SGHRS, CDR2 YFSETQ. The CDR3 runs to 15 residues. CDR3 protein: CASSRQGAPGEKLFF. The CDR3 coding sequence is TGCGCCAGCAGCAGGCAGGGGGCGCCCGGTGAAAAACTGTTTTTT.